This T cell receptor (beta chain) was captured in a study of cytomegalovirus exposure and HLA in healthy donors. On this clone: Its antigen remains unidentified.

Amplification used 60 Vbeta primers and 13 Jbeta primers. Sequencing used immunoSEQ multiplex PCR; TCRdb keeps in-frame clones, though not all of them. The sample gives roughly 180,000 clones, approximately 84% of which show up once; around 0.93% is in the top ten. Trimming pared 1 base from V and 3 bases from J, leaving 10 bases between. This CDR3 has 15 residues. Germline-derived CDR1 and CDR2 are MDHEN and SYDVKM. Broader study findings: V- and J-gene trimming of TCR beta was linked (in a later analysis) to a missense DCLRE1C variant.

The chain uses TRBV28 and TRBJ1-5; D uncertain. The receptor was isolated from a man younger than 45 in good health and CMV-seronegative. Sequenced: PBMCs. CDR3 sequence: CASSLSSYPNQPQHF. DNA for the CDR3: TGTGCCAGCAGTTTATCCTCTTATCCCAATCAGCCCCAGCATTTT.